Listed here are 11 T cell receptor beta chains from one sample, sequenced in a study of immune heterogeneity within non-small cell lung tumors. Each sample used approximately 590 ng of genomic DNA from bulk tumor tissue. Several biopsies per primary tumor were taken during surgery, spaced as far apart as possible. With untreated, newly diagnosed non-small cell lung cancer, the patients went on to undergo curative surgery. TCR beta CDR3 was amplified by multiplex PCR using 32 V and 13 J primers. TCRdb re-called the multiplex PCR reads through MiXCR, storing one row per CDR3 protein. This sample has 20,000 to 25,000 distinct CDR3 sequences, with over 25% found just once. Material: lung tumor tissue. These receptors came from a man aged 35-49 years with non-small cell lung cancer.

This clonotype is labeled medium-sized (0.01 to 0.1%). The V gene is TRBV6-1, the J gene TRBJ1-2; TRBD1 is a possible D gene (5 bases). Germline CDR1 is MNHNS and CDR2 is SASEGT. Trimming took 6 bases from V and 1 from J, leaving 12 bases between them. This CDR3 comprises 14 residues. The CDR3 here is CASSQDRGNYGYTF. CDR3 DNA sequence: TGTGCCAGCAGCCAAGATAGGGGTAACTATGGCTACACCTTC.

Many counts were recorded for this clonotype. This chain links TRBV5-1 with TRBJ1-4; possibly TRBD1 for D (6 bases). Trimming took off 4 bases at V and 4 bases at J, with 17 bases between the two ends. CDR1 is SGHRS and CDR2 is YFSETQ in the germline V gene. The CDR3 totals 16 residues. Here the CDR3 DNA reads TGCGCCAGCAGCCTACGCGGACAGATGATTAATGAAAAACTGTTTTTT. Its protein is CASSLRGQMINEKLFF.

This clonotype occurred many times. The CDR3 loop is CSALRGSGNTIYF. Written as DNA, the CDR3 is TGCAGTGCTCTCAGGGGTTCCGGAAACACCATATATTTT. This rearrangement joins TRBV20-1 to TRBJ1-3; D is perhaps TRBD1 (6 bases). The CDR3 is made up of 13 amino acids. Per the germline V gene, CDR1 is DFQATT and CDR2 is SNEGSKA (reference sequence). Trimming stripped 5 bases from V and 4 bases from J, with 12 bases between.

On this clonotype: The junction differs from germline at one of its ends, possibly a read error. The chain recombines TRBV11-3 with TRBJ2-7, with D perhaps TRBD1 or TRBD2 (5 bases each). The V gene's germline CDR1 is SGHNT and CDR2 YENEEA. CDR3 length: 14 amino acids. CDR3 sequence reads: CASTSFGAPYEHYF. DNA for the CDR3: TGTGCCAGCACCTCGTTCGGGGCCCCCTACGAGCATTACTTC. The full variable domain, in which reference TRBV11-3 and TRBJ2-7 provide the parts outside the CDR3, is EAGVVQSPRYKIIEKKQPVAFWCNPISGHNTLYWYLQNLGQGPELLIRYENEEAVDDSQLPKDRFSAERLKGVDSTLKIQPAELGDSAVYLCASTSFGAPYEHYFGPGTRLTVT.

This clonotype was counted many times. V usage is TRBV12-3 or TRBV12-4 and J usage is TRBJ1-2; TRBD1 matches 9 bases. This CDR3 comprises 15 residues. V dropped 3 bases and J dropped 6; count of bases not matched to a gene: 8. The CDR3 nucleotides read TGTGCCAGCAGTTTCGCCGGGACAGGGTTGGATGGCTACACCTTC. It codes for CASSFAGTGLDGYTF.

With regard to this clonotype: A clone one base away is much larger, so this may be a read error. The chain couples TRBV5-1 to TRBJ2-7; 7 bases match TRBD2. The germline gives CDR1 SGHRS, CDR2 YFSETQ. This CDR3 has 18 amino acids. The trim removed 4 bases at V and 2 bases at J, leaving 18 bases unmatched. CDR3 bases: TGCGCCAGCAGCCCAAAGACTAGCCGGGGACCCGACCCCTACGAGCAGTACTTC. It encodes CASSPKTSRGPDPYEQYF.

About this clonotype: A single base separates this from a much larger clone, so it may be a read error. The chain uses TRBV28 and TRBJ2-1; the D call may be TRBD1 or TRBD2 (5 bases each). Germline values: CDR1 MDHEN, CDR2 SYDVKM. The CDR3 length is 15 residues. V was cut by 4 bases and J by 4 bases, with 14 bases left in between. CDR3 amino acids: CASSSPPGRYNEQFF. In DNA, the CDR3 is TGTGCCAGCAGTTCCCCTCCGGGACGGTACAATGAGCAGTTCTTC. The variable domain in full, completed from reference TRBV28 and TRBJ2-1, reads DVKVTQSSRYLVKRTGEKVFLECVQDMDHENMFWYRQDPGLGLRLIYFSYDVKMKEKGDIPEGYSVSREKKERFSLILESASTNQTSMYLCASSSPPGRYNEQFFGPGTRLTVL.

This clonotype was seen only a few times. J is TRBJ2-5 and V is TRBV19; 9 bases are a match to TRBD1. The CDR3 totals 14 residues. V lost 4 bases, J lost 6 bases, and 6 bases stayed unmatched. Germline-derived CDR1 and CDR2 are LNHDA and SQIVND (reference sequence). The DNA for the CDR3 is TGTGCCAGTAGTACAACAGGGGGCGCACAGACCCAGTACTTC. Protein: CASSTTGGAQTQYF.

On this clonotype: A read error may be the cause here, since a much bigger clone is one base away. The chain is built from TRBV6-9 and TRBJ1-6; D not certain. This CDR3 is built from 16 residues. V lost 3 bases and J lost 3, with 12 bases in between. Germline CDR1 and CDR2: MNHGY and SVAAGI. CDR3: CASSYQTVNYNSPLHF. The CDR3 DNA reads TGTGCCAGCAGTTACCAGACCGTAAACTATAATTCACCCCTCCACTTT.

This clonotype is medium-sized. The chain recombines TRBV19 with TRBJ1-3; no reliable D call. In germline, CDR1 is LNHDA, CDR2 SQIVND (reference sequence). This CDR3 has 12 residues. Trimming removed 4 bases from V and 1 base from J, with 2 bases in between. The CDR3 nucleotides are TGTGCCAGTAGTACATCTGGAAACACCATATATTTT. It is translated as CASSTSGNTIYF. The variable domain in full, completed from reference TRBV19 and TRBJ1-3, reads DGGITQSPKYLFRKEGQNVTLSCEQNLNHDAMYWYRQDPGQGLRLIYYSQIVNDFQKGDIAEGYSVSREKKESFPLTVTSAQKNPTAFYLCASSTSGNTIYFGEGSWLTVV.

This chain uses TRBV10-3 with TRBJ1-1; D is perhaps TRBD1 (5 bases). V dropped 10 bases and J dropped 0 bases, with 21 bases sitting between them. CDR1 is ENHRY and CDR2 is SYGVKD in the germline V gene. The CDR3 runs 16 residues. This CDR3 reads CARNAREVAMNTEAFF. CDR3 bases: TGTGCCAGGAACGCCAGGGAAGTCGCTATGAACACTGAAGCTTTCTTT.